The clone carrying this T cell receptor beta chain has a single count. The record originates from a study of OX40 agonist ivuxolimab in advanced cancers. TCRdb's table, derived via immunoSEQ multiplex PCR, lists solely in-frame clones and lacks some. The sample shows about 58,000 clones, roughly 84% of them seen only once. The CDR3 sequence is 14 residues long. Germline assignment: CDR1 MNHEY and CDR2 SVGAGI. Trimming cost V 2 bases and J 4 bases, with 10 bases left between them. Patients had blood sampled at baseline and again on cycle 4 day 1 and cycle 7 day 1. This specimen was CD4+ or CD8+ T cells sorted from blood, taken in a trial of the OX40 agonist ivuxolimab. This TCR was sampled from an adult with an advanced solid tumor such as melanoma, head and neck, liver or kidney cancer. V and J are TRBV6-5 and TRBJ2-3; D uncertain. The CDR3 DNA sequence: TGTGCCAGCAGTTACCGGCTAGGATCAGATACGCAGTATTTT. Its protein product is CASSYRLGSDTQYF.